This T cell receptor beta chain originates from a study of shared clonotypes between healthy human individuals. Regarding the study as a whole: Researchers found naive subsets generally carried larger estimated richness than memory subsets. Of the naive CD4 clonotypes, around 4.8% were shared across a few donors.

Only in-frame clones appear in the TCRdb table, and some are missing; sequencing was by immunoSEQ multiplex PCR. The sample yields millions of clones, about 95% seen once. The naive CD8 subset, CD45RO-negative cells positively selected for CCR7, excluded terminally differentiated effector memory CD45RA+ cells. The study drew its donors from healthy HIV-negative adults without recent acute infections or vaccinations. CDR1 is MNHEY and CDR2 is SVGAGI in the germline V gene. V lost 8 bases and J lost 3, with 11 bases in between. This CDR3 region has 13 residues. As for this clone: Its antigen is as yet unknown.

The source material was naive CD8+ T cells sorted from blood. The V gene is TRBV6-5, the J gene TRBJ2-1, with D possibly being TRBD2 (5 bases). This clonotype originated in a man in his late teens or twenties in good health. The DNA for the CDR3 is TGTGCCAGCGGAAGCGGATACTACAATGAGCAGTTCTTC. This codes for CASGSGYYNEQFF.